The 10 T cell receptor beta chains reported below all come from one sample, sequenced in a study of blood T cell repertoires in COVID-19. Only in-frame clones appear in the TCRdb table, and some are missing; sequencing was by immunoSEQ multiplex PCR. The sample yields approximately 260,000 clones, 89% seen once. Sequencing was performed on PBMCs or T cells enriched from blood (not recorded which). The receptor source for this set is a woman aged 55-69 years who had recovered from COVID-19.

The genes are TRBV5-8 and TRBJ2-6; D is possibly TRBD1 (5 bases). CDR1 and CDR2 from the germline V gene are SGHTS and YDEGEE. V lost 2 bases and J lost 0, with 9 bases in between. The CDR3 contains 16 residues. DNA of the CDR3: TGTGCCAGCAGCTTAGGGGTTAACTCTGGGGCCAACGTCCTGACTTTC. This codes for CASSLGVNSGANVLTF.

The chain carries TRBV5-4 and TRBJ1-5, with 10 bases lining up with TRBD1. Germline V gene data show CDR1 as SGHNT and CDR2 as YYREEE (reference sequence). This CDR3 comprises 15 residues. V lost 4 bases to trimming and J lost 6 bases; unmatched junction nucleotides: 7. CDR3 amino acids: CASSQDRGLVQPQHF. Here the CDR3 DNA reads TGTGCCAGCAGCCAAGACAGGGGGCTGGTTCAGCCCCAGCATTTT.

The chain joins TRBV20-1 to TRBJ2-1, with unresolved D. Per the germline V gene, CDR1 is DFQATT and CDR2 is SNEGSKA (reference sequence). The CDR3 totals 11 residues. Trimming cost V 4 bases and J 3 bases, with 4 bases left between them. CDR3 DNA sequence: TGCAGTGCTAATTACTACAATGAGCAGTTCTTC. This translates into CSANYYNEQFF.

This chain uses TRBV6-5 with TRBJ1-2, with 11 bases matching TRBD1. The CDR3 has 15 amino acids. J was trimmed by 0 bases and V by 10 bases; bases with no gene match: 7. The germline V gene has CDR1 MNHEY and CDR2 SVGAGI. CDR3 region: CANSPGQGANYGYTF. CDR3 sequence (DNA): TGTGCCAACTCCCCGGGACAGGGGGCTAACTATGGCTACACCTTC.

The chain combines TRBV11-2 with TRBJ2-3; tentatively, D is TRBD2 (5 bases). Germline assignment: CDR1 SGHAT and CDR2 FQNNGV. This CDR3 spans 14 amino acids. The V end was cut by 2 bases, the J end by 5 bases, with 11 bases between. CDR3 sequence: CASSLSLAGDTQYF. The CDR3 region has the DNA TGTGCCAGCAGCTTAAGCCTGGCGGGAGATACGCAGTATTTT.

The V and J genes are TRBV7-9 and TRBJ1-2; D is ambiguous. The CDR3 runs 14 residues. V shed 1 base and J shed 0 bases, with 6 bases lying between them. CDR1 and CDR2 (germline): SEHNR, FQNEAQ (reference sequence). The CDR3 region is CASSLGASNYGYTF. For the CDR3, the DNA is TGTGCCAGCAGCTTAGGGGCATCTAACTATGGCTACACCTTC.

V usage is TRBV4-2 and J usage is TRBJ2-2, with D unresolved. Germline CDR1 is LGHNA and CDR2 is YNFKEQ. This CDR3 is 15 amino acids long. The germline V and J ends were trimmed by 0 bases and 7 bases, with 12 bases remaining between them. CDR3 loop: CASSQDLDFRGELFF. CDR3 coding DNA: TGTGCCAGCAGCCAAGATCTTGACTTCCGCGGGGAGCTGTTTTTT.

The chain recombines TRBV9 with TRBJ2-3, with 9 bases fitting TRBD2. Losses at the gene ends were 3 bases for V and 9 bases for J; bases not matched to a gene: 17. This CDR3 is 17 amino acids long. Germline V CDR1 and CDR2: SGDLS, YYNGEE. CDR3 in amino acids: CASSGPVISGRGATQYF. The CDR3, as DNA: TGTGCCAGCAGCGGCCCGGTAATTAGCGGGAGAGGGGCCACGCAGTATTTT.

The CDR3 DNA reads TGTGCCTGGAGCGGGACAGGGGTTTCTGAGCAGTTCTTC. It specifies CAWSGTGVSEQFF. The J gene is TRBJ2-1, the V gene TRBV30; TRBD1 matches 10 bases. The CDR3 is 13 amino acids. Germline trimming cut 3 bases from V and 9 bases from J; bases unmatched to any gene: 5. Per the germline V gene, CDR1 is GTSNPN and CDR2 is SVGIG (reference sequence).

The chain has TRBV6-6 and TRBJ1-1; a weak D match, TRBD1 (5 bases). The CDR3 is made up of 13 amino acids. The V gene's germline CDR1 is MNHNY and CDR2 SVGAGI (reference sequence). V was pared by 2 bases and J by 6 bases, with 10 bases between. As DNA, the CDR3 is TGTGCCAGCAGTTACCAGACAGTGTCTGAAGCTTTCTTT. It translates to CASSYQTVSEAFF.